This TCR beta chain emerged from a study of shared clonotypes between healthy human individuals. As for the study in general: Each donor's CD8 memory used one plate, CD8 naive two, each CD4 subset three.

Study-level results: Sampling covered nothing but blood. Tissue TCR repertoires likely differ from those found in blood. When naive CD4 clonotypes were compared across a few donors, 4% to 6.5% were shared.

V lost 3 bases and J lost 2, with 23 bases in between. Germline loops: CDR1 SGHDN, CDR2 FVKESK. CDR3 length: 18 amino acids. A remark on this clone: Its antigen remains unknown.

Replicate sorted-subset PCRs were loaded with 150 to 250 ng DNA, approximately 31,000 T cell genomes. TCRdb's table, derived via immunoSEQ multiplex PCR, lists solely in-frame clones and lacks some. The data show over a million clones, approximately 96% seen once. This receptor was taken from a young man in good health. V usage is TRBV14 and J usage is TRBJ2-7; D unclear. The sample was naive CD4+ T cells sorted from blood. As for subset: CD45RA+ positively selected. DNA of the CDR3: TGTGCCAGCAGCCATGGGCTGGCGGCCTCCCTTCCTCCCTACGAGCAGTACTTC. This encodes CASSHGLAASLPPYEQYF.